These 30 T cell receptor beta chains came from one sample sequenced in a study of blood T cell repertoires in COVID-19. Sequencing was performed with immunoSEQ multiplex PCR; in TCRdb, only in-frame clones are kept and a portion is missing. The sample yields some 60,000 clones, 80% to 95% seen once. The sequenced sample consisted of peripheral blood. These receptors originate from a man aged 60 to 75 with acute or convalescent COVID-19.

The V gene is TRBV30, the J gene TRBJ2-7; maybe TRBD1 (5 bases). V was clipped by 5 bases and J by 2 bases, with 16 bases between them. Germline-derived CDR1 and CDR2 are GTSNPN and SVGIG (reference sequence). The CDR3 runs to 14 residues. The chain's CDR3 is CAWGARVPTYEQYF. CDR3 nucleotides: TGTGCCTGGGGAGCCAGGGTTCCGACCTACGAGCAGTACTTC.

The CDR3 nucleotides are TGTGCCAGCAGCTTCGGGGGACAGGGGTCTAACTATGGCTACACCTTC. It is translated as CASSFGGQGSNYGYTF. This sequence joins TRBV7-9 and TRBJ1-2; 10 bases agree with TRBD1. V lost 3 bases, J lost 0 bases, and 4 bases stayed unmatched. Germline CDR1 and CDR2: SEHNR and FQNEAQ (reference sequence). The CDR3 runs to 16 residues.

CDR3 nucleotides: TGTGCCAGCAGCTTACCGGGACAGGCGCCTGGAAACACCATATATTTT. This encodes CASSLPGQAPGNTIYF. The rearrangement uses TRBV7-9 and TRBJ1-3; 8 positions match TRBD1. Looked up from germline, CDR1 is SEHNR and CDR2 is FQNEAQ (reference sequence). CDR3 length: 16 amino acids. V lost 2 bases to trimming and J lost 2 bases; unmatched junction nucleotides: 5.

The chain combines TRBV6-2 or TRBV6-3 with TRBJ2-1; possible D gene TRBD2, 6 bases. The germline V gene has CDR1 MNHEY and CDR2 SVGEGT. The CDR3 runs to 16 residues. V was pared by 4 bases and J by 2 bases, with 15 bases between. The CDR3 bases are TGTGCCAGCAGTTTCGACCAGCGGGTTCCCTACAATGAGCAGTTCTTC. Protein product: CASSFDQRVPYNEQFF.

This clone has a handful of counts. The chain links TRBV19 to TRBJ1-1, with 10 positions matching TRBD1. CDR1 and CDR2 from the germline V gene are LNHDA and SQIVND (reference sequence). J lost 8 bases, V lost 5 bases, and 8 bases had no gene match. The CDR3 totals 14 residues. CDR3 protein: CASSALRQGAEAFF. The CDR3 nucleotides read TGTGCCAGTAGTGCCTTAAGACAGGGGGCAGAAGCTTTCTTT.

This clone was counted a single time. This rearrangement joins TRBV28 to TRBJ2-2, with D maybe TRBD2 (6 bases). This CDR3 has 15 amino acids. The V and J ends lost 7 bases and 0 bases respectively, with 12 bases between them. Germline CDR1 is MDHEN and CDR2 is SYDVKM. CDR3 protein: CASKNGGTNTGELFF. DNA for the CDR3: TGTGCCAGCAAAAATGGAGGGACGAACACCGGGGAGCTGTTTTTT.

This chain connects TRBV28 to TRBJ1-1; TRBD1 might be the D (6 bases). The ends were cut back, 6 bases at V and 2 bases at J, with 13 bases in the middle. The CDR3 is 14 residues long. Germline V gene data show CDR1 as MDHEN and CDR2 as SYDVKM. The chain's CDR3 is CASRPPGQNTEAFF. The CDR3 region has the DNA TGTGCCAGCAGGCCCCCGGGACAAAACACTGAAGCTTTCTTT.

The chain recombines TRBV6-5 with TRBJ2-7, with D possibly matching TRBD2 (5 bases). Trimming pared 5 bases from V and 3 bases from J, leaving 11 bases between. CDR3 length: 13 amino acids. Per germline, CDR1 MNHEY and CDR2 SVGAGI. The DNA of the CDR3 is TGTGCCAGCAGTCGGGAAGCAGACTACGAGCAGTACTTC. It is translated as CASSREADYEQYF.

This clone came up a few times. The rearrangement links TRBV27 to TRBJ1-6; tentatively, D is TRBD1 (5 bases). This CDR3 has 15 residues. Germline V CDR1 and CDR2: MNHEY, SMNVEV (reference sequence). V was clipped by 1 base and J by 5 bases, with 9 bases between them. The CDR3 region is CASSLYPQDNSPLHF. The CDR3 nucleotides read TGTGCCAGCAGTTTATATCCACAGGATAATTCACCCCTCCACTTT.

CDR3 nucleotides: TGTGCCAGCAGTTACTCGAGCACAGGGGGCACAGATACGCAGTATTTT. Its protein is CASSYSSTGGTDTQYF. The gene calls are TRBV6-5 and TRBJ2-3, with 7 bases aligning to TRBD1. Germline CDR1 is MNHEY and CDR2 is SVGAGI. The CDR3 sequence is 16 residues long. The V gene end was trimmed by 0 bases and the J gene end by 1 base; junction bases not matched to a gene: 4.

In its sample, this clone was seen a few times. This rearrangement joins TRBV7-3 to TRBJ1-6; TRBD1 aligns across 10 bases. The CDR3 length is 14 residues. J lost 8 bases, V lost 3 bases, and 1 base had no gene match. The V gene's germline CDR1 is SGHTA and CDR2 FQGTGA. The CDR3 DNA follows: TGTGCCAGCAGCTTGACAGGGGGCTATTCACCCCTCCACTTT. Its translation is CASSLTGGYSPLHF.

The chain joins TRBV6-5 to TRBJ1-1, with D uncertain. This CDR3 region has 13 residues. The germline V gene encodes CDR1 MNHEY and CDR2 SVGAGI. Trimming removed 6 bases at V and 3 bases at J, with 11 bases between. CDR3 loop: CASRRREDTEAFF. The CDR3 DNA reads as TGTGCCAGCAGGCGGAGGGAGGACACTGAAGCTTTCTTT.

This clone is a singleton in its sample. The chain recombines TRBV3-1 (or the pseudogene TRBV3-2) with TRBJ1-6, with 7 bases aligning to TRBD1. The trim removed 1 base at V and 6 bases at J, leaving 9 bases unmatched. Per germline, CDR1 LGHDT and CDR2 YNNKEL (reference sequence). The CDR3 length is 17 residues. The CDR3 DNA sequence: TGTGCCAGCAGCCAAGCAATAAAGGGGGCGATTAATTCACCCCTCCACTTT. It codes for CASSQAIKGAINSPLHF.

The genes are TRBV28 and TRBJ2-1; D may be TRBD1 (6 bases). V was shortened by 6 bases and J by 3 bases, with 15 bases between the two germline ends. Germline V CDR1 and CDR2: MDHEN, SYDVKM. This CDR3 is 15 amino acids long. Here the CDR3 reads CASSLDRAGYNEQFF. In nucleotides, the CDR3 is TGTGCCAGCAGCTTGGACAGAGCAGGCTACAATGAGCAGTTCTTC.

The chain has TRBV18 and TRBJ1-2; D remains unclear. V was pared by 0 bases and J by 0 bases, with 8 bases between. The CDR3 covers 15 residues. Germline V gene data show CDR1 as KGHSH and CDR2 as LQKENI. The CDR3 region has the DNA TGTGCCAGCTCACCACCCTTACCAGCTAACTATGGCTACACCTTC. Translating it yields CASSPPLPANYGYTF.

The chain recombines TRBV6-5 with TRBJ1-1; the D gene is possibly TRBD1 (5 bases). The germline gives CDR1 MNHEY, CDR2 SVGAGI. Trimming stripped 3 bases from V and 0 bases from J, with 14 bases between. The CDR3 is 16 residues long. DNA for the CDR3: TGTGCCAGCAGTTATCCGCCTGGGGCGATGAACACTGAAGCTTTCTTT. Encoded protein: CASSYPPGAMNTEAFF.

The gene calls are TRBV14 and TRBJ2-1; 7 bases line up with TRBD2. The J segment lost 2 bases and the V segment lost 4 bases, leaving 5 bases of the junction unmatched. CDR3 size: 15 residues. Germline-derived CDR1 and CDR2 are SGHDN and FVKESK. This CDR3 is CASSLRGRAYNEQFF. The CDR3 DNA reads TGTGCCAGCAGCCTAAGAGGGAGGGCCTACAATGAGCAGTTCTTC.

The chain couples TRBV5-1 to TRBJ2-7; D may be TRBD1 (6 bases). This CDR3 is 14 amino acids long. Germline CDR1 reads SGHRS; CDR2 reads YFSETQ. The V end lost 4 bases, the J end lost 0 bases, and 11 bases lay between the germline ends. The CDR3 protein is CASSKRDNSYEQYF. The CDR3 DNA follows: TGCGCCAGCAGCAAACGGGACAACTCCTACGAGCAGTACTTC.

The chain carries TRBV3-1 (or the pseudogene TRBV3-2) and TRBJ2-3; the match to TRBD1 covers 10 bases. The germline CDR1 and CDR2 sequences are LGHDT and YNNKEL (reference sequence). V lost 4 bases to trimming and J lost 6 bases; unmatched junction nucleotides: 7. The CDR3 is made up of 15 amino acids. This CDR3 is CASSRTGGFYDTQYF. The CDR3 DNA is TGTGCCAGCAGCCGGACAGGGGGTTTTTACGATACGCAGTATTTT.

The rearrangement uses TRBV5-8 and TRBJ2-6; D unclear. CDR1 is SGHTS and CDR2 is YDEGEE in the germline V gene. The CDR3 sequence is 16 residues long. The ends were cut back, 0 bases at V and 2 bases at J, with 9 bases in the middle. The CDR3 is CASSLVMTPGANVLTF. CDR3 DNA sequence: TGTGCCAGCAGCTTGGTGATGACTCCTGGGGCCAACGTCCTGACTTTC. The full variable domain, with the rest looked up from reference TRBV5-8 and TRBJ2-6, is EAGVTQSPTHLIKTRGQQATLRCSPISGHTSVYWYQQALGLGLQFLLWYDEGEERNRGNFPPRFSGRQFPNYSSELNVNALELEDSALYLCASSLVMTPGANVLTFGAGSRLTVL.

The chain is built from TRBV6-5 and TRBJ2-7, with 7 positions matching TRBD1. Germline V gene lookup returns CDR1 MNHEY and CDR2 SVGAGI. The CDR3 loop spans 15 amino acids. The J segment lost 2 bases and the V segment lost 0 bases, leaving 4 bases of the junction unmatched. The CDR3 nucleotides read TGTGCCAGCAGTTACTCGGATGGGACAGCCTACGAGCAGTACTTC. This codes for CASSYSDGTAYEQYF.

This clone was seen only once. The chain recombines TRBV9 with TRBJ2-3, with 8 bases fitting TRBD2. The trim removed 0 bases at V and 3 bases at J, leaving 3 bases unmatched. Germline V gene data show CDR1 as SGDLS and CDR2 as YYNGEE. This CDR3 spans 15 amino acids. CDR3 amino acids: CASSVGVAGTDTQYF. Written as DNA, the CDR3 is TGTGCCAGCAGCGTAGGTGTAGCGGGAACAGATACGCAGTATTTT.

The chain employs TRBV6-1 and TRBJ2-7; D possibly corresponds to TRBD1 (6 bases). CDR1 is MNHNS, CDR2 SASEGT, per germline. The V and J ends lost 3 bases and 2 bases respectively, with 8 bases between them. The CDR3 extends over 13 amino acids. CDR3 in DNA: TGTGCCAGCAGTGACAGGGACACCTACGAGCAGTACTTC. Translating gives CASSDRDTYEQYF.

This chain uses TRBV5-5 with TRBJ2-7; 9 nucleotides agree with TRBD1. Germline-derived CDR1 and CDR2 are SGHKS and YYEKEE (reference sequence). This CDR3 contains 14 residues. V gave up 2 bases and J gave up 1 base; unmatched junction bases: 1. CDR3 DNA: TGTGCCAGCAGCTTCGGGACAGGGTCCTACGAGCAGTACTTC. Its protein product is CASSFGTGSYEQYF.

The V and J genes are TRBV9 and TRBJ1-2, with D perhaps matching TRBD1 (6 bases). The V end was cut by 0 bases, the J end by 5 bases, with 14 bases between. The CDR3 is 15 residues long. Germline V gene data show CDR1 as SGDLS and CDR2 as YYNGEE. CDR3 coding DNA: TGTGCCAGCAGCGTAGGGGGGCAGATAGCGTATGGCTACACCTTC. As protein: CASSVGGQIAYGYTF.

The CDR3 loop reads CASSPTGGADTQYF. In DNA, the CDR3 is TGTGCCAGCAGTCCAACAGGGGGCGCAGATACGCAGTATTTT. This chain links TRBV6-6 with TRBJ2-3; 9 bases agree with TRBD1. Germline values: CDR1 MNHNY, CDR2 SVGAGI (reference sequence). The CDR3 extends over 14 amino acids. J gave up 4 bases and V 5 bases, and 4 bases lay outside the gene matches.

CDR3 DNA: TGTGCCAGCAGCTTAGCGACAGGGACTCAGCCCCAGCATTTT. Protein sequence: CASSLATGTQPQHF. The gene calls are TRBV7-8 and TRBJ1-5; 7 nucleotides match TRBD1. Trimming removed 0 bases from V and 6 bases from J; junction bases left unmatched: 2. Looked up from germline, CDR1 is SGHVS and CDR2 is FQNEAQ. This CDR3 spans 14 amino acids.

J is TRBJ1-2 and V is TRBV28; no definite D call. This CDR3 comprises 13 residues. Trimming stripped 4 bases from V and 2 bases from J, with 8 bases between. Germline lookup yields CDR1 MDHEN and CDR2 SYDVKM. This chain's CDR3 is CASSSRLNYGYTF. CDR3 coding DNA: TGTGCCAGCAGTTCCAGGTTAAACTATGGCTACACCTTC.

CDR3 bases: TGTGCCAGCACTAGTTACAGGGAAAATTCACCCCTCCACTTT. Its translation is CASTSYRENSPLHF. The rearrangement links TRBV2 to TRBJ1-6; tentative D call: TRBD1 (6 bases). From germline, CDR1 is SNHLY and CDR2 FYNNEI. The CDR3 extends over 14 amino acids. Trimming shortened V by 7 bases and J by 7 bases, and 14 bases separated the two germline ends.

This clone was seen a single time. The chain couples TRBV24-1 to TRBJ2-2; TRBD2 agrees at 15 bases. The V gene end was trimmed by 2 bases and the J gene end by 0 bases; junction bases not matched to a gene: 9. The germline V gene has CDR1 KGHDR and CDR2 SFDVKD. The CDR3 runs 21 residues. The CDR3 DNA is TGTGCCACCAGTGATTGGACGGGACTAGCGGGAGGTATTACGAACACCGGGGAGCTGTTTTTT. Protein: CATSDWTGLAGGITNTGELFF.